This TCR beta chain was found in a study of OX40 agonist ivuxolimab in advanced cancers. Study details: Eligibility rules accepted prior anti-PD-1, anti-PD-L1 or anti-CTLA-4 therapy, and 35% to 40% had some.

Germline V gene lookup returns CDR1 MGHRA and CDR2 YSYEKL. The CDR3 is 16 amino acids. The J segment lost 0 bases and the V segment lost 1 base, leaving 2 bases of the junction unmatched. On this clone: Its cognate antigen is unknown.

Anyone with autoimmune disease history or systemic immunosuppression was excluded. Broader study findings: Normalized expansion of T-cell clones was also low for some nonresponders.

Data came from immunoSEQ multiplex PCR; TCRdb stores just in-frame clones and leaves some out. Here the sample spans over 70,000 clones, roughly 89% being singletons. This chain joins TRBV4-1 and TRBJ2-1; 8 bases fit TRBD1. Sequenced here: CD4+ or CD8+ T cells sorted from blood, sampled in a trial of the OX40 agonist ivuxolimab. The sequence was obtained from an adult with an advanced solid tumor such as melanoma, head and neck, liver or kidney cancer. The CDR3 reads CASSQATGGSYNEQFF. DNA of the CDR3: TGCGCCAGCAGCCAAGCTACAGGGGGCTCCTACAATGAGCAGTTCTTC.